This TCR beta chain originates from a study of T cell responses to AZD1222 COVID-19 vaccine. Study results and caveats: Just a handful of AZD1222 recipients were seropositive at baseline. The study found vaccine-associated CD4 TCRs spanning spike, dominant at 160-218 and 743-854.

The method was immunoSEQ multiplex PCR; TCRdb's version includes in-frame clones alone and lacks a portion of them. Seen here are roughly 140,000 clones, around 86% observed once, and the top ten hold roughly 4.3%. About this clone: As yet, its antigen is unknown.

V shed 2 bases and J shed 7 bases, with 12 bases lying between them. In germline, CDR1 is MNHNY, CDR2 SVGAGI (reference sequence). The CDR3 is made up of 15 amino acids. The sample here was peripheral blood, taken on day 0 of MenACWY control vaccination. V and J are TRBV6-6 and TRBJ1-6, with D perhaps TRBD1 (5 bases). The sequence derives from an adult in good health. As DNA, the CDR3 is TGTGCCAGCAGTTACCAGGGACCTTTCAATTCACCCCTCCACTTT. As protein: CASSYQGPFNSPLHF.